Shown below are 30 T cell receptor beta chains from a single sample sequenced in a study of cytomegalovirus exposure and HLA in healthy donors. Amplification used 60 Vbeta primers and 13 Jbeta primers. Measured with immunoSEQ multiplex PCR; TCRdb has only the in-frame clones, and not every one. The table records some 85,000 clones, about 81% of them present only once. The sample consisted of PBMCs. The receptors originated from a woman in her fifties or sixties in good health and CMV-seronegative.

This rearrangement joins TRBV7-9 to TRBJ2-1; 16 nucleotides match TRBD2. Germline CDR1 is SEHNR and CDR2 is FQNEAQ (reference sequence). Trimming at V came to 3 bases and at J to 2 bases, leaving 1 base not matched to a gene. The CDR3 spans 17 residues. The chain's CDR3 is CASSFGTSGGAYNEQFF. In DNA form, the CDR3 reads TGTGCCAGCAGCTTCGGGACTAGCGGGGGGGCCTACAATGAGCAGTTCTTC.

The chain carries TRBV9 and TRBJ2-2; TRBD2 is a possible D gene (6 bases). The CDR3 sequence is 17 residues long. Trimming left V 6 bases short and J 1 base short, with 19 bases between. The V gene's germline CDR1 is SGDLS and CDR2 YYNGEE. CDR3 nucleotide sequence: TGTGCCAGCACCGGGGGAGTGAAAGCAGGGAACACCGGGGAGCTGTTTTTT. Translation: CASTGGVKAGNTGELFF.

The chain joins TRBV19 to TRBJ1-1, with a tentative D call TRBD1 (6 bases). V was clipped by 5 bases and J by 10 bases, with 14 bases between them. The CDR3 totals 12 residues. The V gene's germline CDR1 is LNHDA and CDR2 SQIVND (reference sequence). CDR3 residues: CASSLTTGGAFF. DNA of the CDR3: TGTGCCAGTAGTCTCACGACAGGCGGAGCTTTCTTT.

This clone was seen only a few times. The chain links TRBV6-1 to TRBJ1-1; TRBD1 might be the D (5 bases). Trimming cost V 2 bases and J 10 bases, with 14 bases left between them. Germline loops: CDR1 MNHNS, CDR2 SASEGT. This CDR3 has 13 residues. Here the CDR3 reads CASSEWGVRVAFF. The CDR3 region has the DNA TGTGCCAGCAGTGAATGGGGGGTCAGGGTAGCTTTCTTT.

The chain is built from TRBV23-1 and TRBJ1-6; D gene uncertain. TRBV23-1 counts as an open reading frame of uncertain function. The length of the CDR3 is 15 residues. V was shortened by 1 base and J by 5 bases, with 9 bases between the two germline ends. CDR3 residues: CASSQFYQNNSPLHF. The CDR3 nucleotides read TGCGCCAGCAGTCAATTTTACCAGAATAATTCACCCCTCCACTTT.

The chain couples TRBV7-3 to TRBJ2-5, with 7 bases matching TRBD1. CDR1 is SGHTA, CDR2 FQGTGA, per germline. With 0 bases clipped from V and 2 bases from J, the junction kept 6 bases outside the gene matches. The CDR3 is 16 amino acids. CDR3 sequence (DNA): TGTGCCAGCAGCTTAACGTATACAGGGGTACAAGAGACCCAGTACTTC. It specifies CASSLTYTGVQETQYF.

The chain recombines TRBV5-5 with TRBJ2-4; 8 bases are a match to TRBD1. In germline, CDR1 is SGHKS, CDR2 YYEKEE (reference sequence). The CDR3 sequence is 16 residues long. V dropped 5 bases and J dropped 0; count of bases not matched to a gene: 7. The CDR3 DNA reads TGTGCCAGCAGTATAGGGACAGGACTAGCCAAAAACATTCAGTACTTC. It translates to CASSIGTGLAKNIQYF. Full variable domain (outside the CDR3, taken from reference TRBV5-5 and TRBJ2-4): DAGVTQSPTHLIKTRGQQVTLRCSPISGHKSVSWYQQVLGQGPQFIFQYYEKEERGRGNFPDRFSARQFPNYSSELNVNALLLGDSALYLCASSIGTGLAKNIQYFGAGTRLSVL.

V is TRBV25-1 and J is TRBJ2-1; tentative D call: TRBD2 (6 bases). Germline V gene lookup returns CDR1 MGHDK and CDR2 SYGVNS. Between the trimmed V and J ends, which lost 6 bases and 4 bases, there was a span of 13 bases. The CDR3 has 14 residues. Written as DNA, the CDR3 is TGTGCCAGCAGATCCCGGGAGTGGTACAATGAGCAGTTCTTC. Residues: CASRSREWYNEQFF.

The chain couples TRBV2 to TRBJ2-1; TRBD2 matches at 10 bases. CDR3 length: 16 residues. Unmatched junction bases numbered 7, after V lost 4 bases and J lost 4 bases. Germline CDR1 and CDR2: SNHLY and FYNNEI. This chain's CDR3 is CASSVGLAAPYNEQFF. The CDR3, as DNA: TGTGCCAGCAGTGTAGGACTAGCGGCACCATACAATGAGCAGTTCTTC.

The rearrangement uses TRBV5-1 and TRBJ2-3; TRBD1 aligns across 7 bases. This CDR3 contains 16 residues. V lost 7 bases to trimming and J lost 0 bases; unmatched junction nucleotides: 11. CDR1 and CDR2 (germline): SGHRS, YFSETQ. The CDR3 here is CASRLPTGASTDTQYF. CDR3 DNA: TGCGCCAGCCGACTCCCCACAGGGGCTAGCACAGATACGCAGTATTTT.

The sample holds one count of this clone. This chain uses TRBV28 with TRBJ2-3; D perhaps matches TRBD2 (5 bases). This CDR3 has 13 residues. Trimming removed 6 bases at V and 1 base at J, with 8 bases between. Germline V CDR1 and CDR2: MDHEN, SYDVKM. The chain's CDR3 is CASSDYRTDTQYF. CDR3 nucleotide sequence: TGTGCCAGCAGCGACTATCGCACAGATACGCAGTATTTT.

The rearrangement links TRBV27 to TRBJ2-7; tentatively, D is TRBD2 (5 bases). Trimming took 3 bases from V and 5 from J, leaving 14 bases between them. The germline V gene has CDR1 MNHEY and CDR2 SMNVEV (reference sequence). This CDR3 contains 14 residues. CDR3 coding DNA: TGTGCCAGCAGTTTTTCAGTAGCGCTCAACGAGCAGTACTTC. Translated: CASSFSVALNEQYF.

This clone appeared a few times. The J gene is TRBJ1-6, the V gene TRBV2, with 9 bases matching TRBD1. This CDR3 is built from 17 residues. Germline CDR1 is SNHLY and CDR2 is FYNNEI. The trim removed 5 bases at V and 0 bases at J, leaving 5 bases unmatched. CDR3 coding DNA: TGTGCCAGCAGTACAGGGGGCCCGAGCTCCTATAATTCACCCCTCCACTTT. It yields the protein CASSTGGPSSYNSPLHF.

The CDR3 protein is CASSLGGGPNEQYF. The CDR3 DNA sequence: TGTGCCAGCAGCTTAGGGGGAGGGCCGAACGAGCAGTACTTC. The chain employs TRBV7-6 and TRBJ2-7; 7 bases align to TRBD2. The V segment lost 1 base and the J segment 5 bases; nucleotides outside the gene matches: 5. Germline V lookup: CDR1 SGHVS, CDR2 FNYEAQ. CDR3 length: 14 amino acids. Full variable domain (outside the CDR3, taken from reference TRBV7-6 and TRBJ2-7): GAGVSQSPRYKVTKRGQDVALRCDPISGHVSLYWYRQALGQGPEFLTYFNYEAQQDKSGLPNDRFSAERPEGSISTLTIQRTEQRDSAMYRCASSLGGGPNEQYFGPGTRLTVT.

This chain uses TRBV4-3 with TRBJ1-2; 8 bases align to TRBD1. This CDR3 has 17 residues. Germline CDR1 is LGHNA and CDR2 is YSLEER. The V and J ends lost 0 bases and 3 bases, in that order; junction bases with no gene match: 9. CDR3 residues: CASSQEDRAALDYGYTF. The CDR3 DNA sequence: TGCGCCAGCAGCCAAGAGGACAGGGCTGCACTGGACTATGGCTACACCTTC.

This clone appeared once. The chain has TRBV27 and TRBJ2-7, with D maybe TRBD2 (6 bases). This CDR3 region has 15 residues. CDR1 is MNHEY, CDR2 SMNVEV, per germline (reference sequence). V dropped 3 bases and J dropped 4 bases, with 16 bases sitting between them. The CDR3 spells CASSFFVGGGYEQYF. For the CDR3, the DNA is TGTGCCAGCAGTTTTTTCGTCGGTGGGGGGTACGAGCAGTACTTC.

The J gene is TRBJ2-7, the V gene TRBV27; 9 positions agree with TRBD2. The CDR3 totals 14 residues. Losses at the gene ends were 1 base for V and 6 bases for J; bases not matched to a gene: 4. Germline-derived CDR1 and CDR2 are MNHEY and SMNVEV (reference sequence). The CDR3 region is CASSLLAGEGEQYF. CDR3 bases: TGTGCCAGCAGTTTATTAGCGGGAGAAGGCGAGCAGTACTTC.

This chain connects TRBV7-9 to TRBJ2-1; a weak D match, TRBD1 (5 bases). Trimming took off 7 bases at V and 8 bases at J, with 12 bases between the two ends. The germline V gene has CDR1 SEHNR and CDR2 FQNEAQ (reference sequence). This CDR3 is 12 amino acids long. The CDR3 sequence: CASNQQEHEQFF. CDR3 bases: TGTGCCAGCAACCAACAGGAGCATGAGCAGTTCTTC. The variable domain in full, completed from reference TRBV7-9 and TRBJ2-1, reads DTGVSQNPRHKITKRGQNVTFRCDPISEHNRLYWYRQTLGQGPEFLTYFQNEAQLEKSRLLSDRFSAERPKGSFSTLEIQRTEQGDSAMYLCASNQQEHEQFFGPGTRLTVL.

The gene calls are TRBV9 and TRBJ1-3, with D perhaps matching TRBD1 (5 bases). Germline assignment: CDR1 SGDLS and CDR2 YYNGEE. Trimming removed 1 base at V and 4 bases at J, with 12 bases between. The CDR3 has 15 residues. CDR3 DNA: TGTGCCAGCAGCGTATTGGGCAGGGCAGGAAACACCATATATTTT. It yields the protein CASSVLGRAGNTIYF. The whole variable domain, remainder taken from reference TRBV9 and TRBJ1-3, is DSGVTQTPKHLITATGQRVTLRCSPRSGDLSVYWYQQSLDQGLQFLIQYYNGEERAKGNILERFSAQQFPDLHSELNLSSLELGDSALYFCASSVLGRAGNTIYFGEGSWLTVV.

This rearrangement joins TRBV7-2 to TRBJ1-2; tentatively, D is TRBD1 (5 bases). The CDR3 extends over 16 amino acids. Germline CDR1 and CDR2: SGHTA and FQGNSA. Trimming took 0 bases from V and 2 from J, leaving 13 bases between them. The CDR3 nucleotides read TGTGCCAGCAGCTTAGCGGAGACACGGGGGAACTATGGCTACACCTTC. Amino acids: CASSLAETRGNYGYTF.

This chain links TRBV5-4 with TRBJ2-2; D possibly corresponds to TRBD1 (5 bases). Germline-derived CDR1 and CDR2 are SGHNT and YYREEE (reference sequence). V shed 0 bases and J shed 3 bases, with 12 bases lying between them. The CDR3 extends over 16 amino acids. The CDR3: CASSLAMSGYTGELFF. DNA for the CDR3: TGTGCCAGCAGCTTGGCGATGTCAGGGTACACCGGGGAGCTGTTTTTT.

This clone was picked up one time. This CDR3 is CASSTSSGTGVVYGYTF. The CDR3 DNA follows: TGTGCCAGTAGTACCTCCTCTGGGACAGGGGTTGTCTATGGCTACACCTTC. The chain recombines TRBV19 with TRBJ1-2; TRBD1 aligns across 10 bases. CDR1 LNHDA and CDR2 SQIVND come from the germline V gene (reference sequence). The CDR3 sequence is 17 residues long. With 4 bases clipped from V and 4 bases from J, the junction kept 12 bases outside the gene matches.

This chain uses TRBV27 with TRBJ2-1; 8 nucleotides align to TRBD2. Trimming at V came to 3 bases and at J to 4 bases, leaving 17 bases not matched to a gene. Germline values: CDR1 MNHEY, CDR2 SMNVEV (reference sequence). CDR3 size: 19 residues. CDR3 nucleotides: TGTGCCAGCAGTTTGCGGCTAGCGGGTGTAGAGTCTGTTTACAATGAGCAGTTCTTC. This gives the protein CASSLRLAGVESVYNEQFF.

The genes are TRBV9 and TRBJ2-5; D not certain. The V and J ends lost 0 bases and 2 bases respectively, with 14 bases between them. CDR1 SGDLS and CDR2 YYNGEE come from the germline V gene. This CDR3 spans 16 amino acids. CDR3 coding DNA: TGTGCCAGCAGCGTAGCTCCCCAGGCCATACAAGAGACCCAGTACTTC. Translated: CASSVAPQAIQETQYF.

V and J are TRBV7-9 and TRBJ2-7, with 10 bases matching TRBD1. Germline V gives CDR1 SEHNR, CDR2 FQNEAQ (reference sequence). The length of the CDR3 is 15 residues. Losses at the gene ends were 5 bases for V and 3 bases for J; bases not matched to a gene: 7. Here the CDR3 reads CASSRPGTGDYEQYF. In DNA form, the CDR3 reads TGTGCCAGCAGCCGGCCCGGGACAGGGGACTACGAGCAGTACTTC.

The chain uses TRBV29-1 and TRBJ1-5, with 7 positions matching TRBD1. CDR3 length: 14 residues. J was trimmed by 4 bases and V by 7 bases; bases with no gene match: 10. The germline V gene has CDR1 SQVTM and CDR2 ANQGSEA. CDR3 region: CSAQIPGQNQPQHF. The CDR3 coding sequence is TGCAGCGCCCAAATCCCGGGACAGAATCAGCCCCAGCATTTT.

The J gene is TRBJ1-1, the V gene TRBV14; no definite D call. The CDR3 is 14 residues long. The ends were cut back, 1 base at V and 2 bases at J, with 8 bases in the middle. Germline loops: CDR1 SGHDN, CDR2 FVKESK. The chain's CDR3 is CASSQGGFNTEAFF. CDR3 bases: TGTGCCAGCAGCCAAGGAGGCTTCAACACTGAAGCTTTCTTT. The variable domain in full, with the rest retrieved from reference TRBV14 and TRBJ1-1, is EAGVTQFPSHSVIEKGQTVTLRCDPISGHDNLYWYRRVMGKEIKFLLHFVKESKQDESGMPNNRFLAERTGGTYSTLKVQPAELEDSGVYFCASSQGGFNTEAFFGQGTRLTVV.

The chain links TRBV28 to TRBJ2-5, with 7 bases matching TRBD2. CDR1 is MDHEN, CDR2 SYDVKM, per germline. J was trimmed by 5 bases and V by 4 bases; bases with no gene match: 4. CDR3 length: 13 amino acids. CDR3 residues: CASSSGRWETQYF. The DNA for the CDR3 is TGTGCCAGCAGTTCCGGGAGGTGGGAGACCCAGTACTTC.

The V and J genes are TRBV9 and TRBJ2-1; D gene unclear. V was clipped by 4 bases and J by 6 bases, with 14 bases between them. Germline V gives CDR1 SGDLS, CDR2 YYNGEE. CDR3 size: 14 residues. The CDR3 here is CASSQEPAVNEQFF. Here the CDR3 DNA reads TGTGCCAGCAGCCAGGAACCTGCTGTCAATGAGCAGTTCTTC.

CDR3 nucleotides: TGTGCTAGTGGCCTGGGACAGGGGGGTGCTCAGCCCCAGCATTTT. Its translation is CASGLGQGGAQPQHF. This chain uses TRBV12-5 with TRBJ1-5, with TRBD1 identical over 11 bases. There are 15 residues in the CDR3. CDR1 is LGHNT and CDR2 is FRNRAP in the germline V gene. V shed 6 bases, J shed 6 bases, and the junction held 7 bases outside the gene matches. Full variable domain (missing parts from reference TRBV12-5 and TRBJ1-5): DARVTQTPRHKVTEMGQEVTMRCQPILGHNTVFWYRQTMMQGLELLAYFRNRAPLDDSGMPKDRFSAEMPDATLATLKIQPSEPRDSAVYFCASGLGQGGAQPQHFGDGTRLSIL.